These 23 T cell receptor beta chains were sequenced from one sample in a study of T cell responses to AZD1222 COVID-19 vaccine. The assay was immunoSEQ multiplex PCR, and TCRdb's table has in-frame clones only and misses some. The sample has tens of thousands of clones, around nine tenths seen once. The input for sequencing was peripheral blood, taken on day 0 of AZD1222 vaccination. Receptor source: an adult in good health.

The chain carries TRBV4-2 and TRBJ2-1; the D call may be TRBD1 or TRBD2 (5 bases each). With 0 bases removed from V and 6 bases from J, the gap between germline ends came to 18 bases. The length of the CDR3 is 17 residues. Germline V gene sequence: CDR1 LGHNA, CDR2 YNFKEQ. CDR3 nucleotides: TGTGCCAGCAGCCAAGATGTCGGGGCCCGTCGCCCCAATGAGCAGTTCTTC. It encodes CASSQDVGARRPNEQFF.

V usage is TRBV27 and J usage is TRBJ1-6, with 8 bases identical to TRBD1. CDR1 is MNHEY and CDR2 is SMNVEV in the germline V gene (reference sequence). V trimming: 5 bases; J trimming: 9 bases; junction bases outside the gene matches: 6. The CDR3 has 14 amino acids. This chain's CDR3 is CASSRDRRGSPLHF. The CDR3 DNA is TGTGCCAGCAGTCGGGACAGGAGGGGTTCACCCCTCCACTTT.

By frequency in the sample, this clone is medium-sized. This chain uses TRBV7-9 with TRBJ1-1, with D possibly matching TRBD1 (5 bases). Germline CDR1 is SEHNR and CDR2 is FQNEAQ (reference sequence). This CDR3 has 13 amino acids. V was trimmed by 10 bases and J by 0 bases, leaving 12 bases between them. The CDR3 region is CANTSGVNTEAFF. The CDR3 coding sequence is TGTGCCAATACATCGGGGGTGAACACTGAAGCTTTCTTT.

This chain uses TRBV19 with TRBJ2-6; no firm D call. V dropped 8 bases and J dropped 4 bases, with 12 bases sitting between them. CDR3 length: 14 residues. Germline V gene lookup returns CDR1 LNHDA and CDR2 SQIVND (reference sequence). CDR3 protein: CASASLGGANVLTF. CDR3 sequence (DNA): TGTGCCAGTGCGTCTCTTGGAGGGGCCAACGTCCTGACTTTC.

This clone has a single count. V usage is TRBV29-1 and J usage is TRBJ1-4, with TRBD1 matching 7 bases. The V segment lost 7 bases and the J segment 11 bases; nucleotides outside the gene matches: 7. Germline V gene sequence: CDR1 SQVTM, CDR2 ANQGSEA. The CDR3 runs 11 residues. CDR3 nucleotides: TGCAGCGCGAACAGGGGATGGAAACTGTTTTTT. Translating it yields CSANRGWKLFF.

This clone was picked up a small number of times. The rearrangement links TRBV6-4 to TRBJ2-3, with TRBD2 as a possible D gene (6 bases). The ends were cut back, 4 bases at V and 4 bases at J, with 9 bases in the middle. This CDR3 is built from 13 residues. CDR1 is MRHNA, CDR2 SNTAGT, per germline. The CDR3 coding sequence is TGTGCCAGCAGTGCGGGAGAAGCAGATACGCAGTATTTT. This codes for CASSAGEADTQYF.

The V call is TRBV7-2, the J call TRBJ1-5; 9 nucleotides line up with TRBD1. The CDR3 is 15 amino acids. V gave up 4 bases and J gave up 6 bases; unmatched junction bases: 7. Germline assignment: CDR1 SGHTA and CDR2 FQGNSA. The CDR3 DNA reads as TGTGCCAGCAGCTCCGGGACAGGGTTCACTCAGCCCCAGCATTTT. Translation: CASSSGTGFTQPQHF.

The chain carries TRBV7-8 and TRBJ1-2, with D maybe TRBD1 (5 bases). The V end lost 8 bases, the J end lost 6 bases, and 19 bases lay between the germline ends. CDR1 SGHVS and CDR2 FQNEAQ come from the germline V gene. This CDR3 is built from 14 residues. For the CDR3, the DNA is TGTGCCAGCCTGCCCTTTGGGAGGGGCGATGGCTACACCTTC. Protein product: CASLPFGRGDGYTF.

The chain has TRBV7-6 and TRBJ2-3; no definite D call. Germline CDR1 and CDR2: SGHVS and FNYEAQ. The length of the CDR3 is 18 residues. Between the trimmed V and J ends, which lost 4 bases and 9 bases, there was a span of 29 bases. This CDR3 is CASSSDPRRATDSETQYF. Here the CDR3 DNA reads TGTGCCAGCAGCTCGGACCCTAGGCGTGCAACCGACTCGGAGACGCAGTATTTT. The full variable domain, in which reference TRBV7-6 and TRBJ2-3 provide the parts outside the CDR3, is GAGVSQSPRYKVTKRGQDVALRCDPISGHVSLYWYRQALGQGPEFLTYFNYEAQQDKSGLPNDRFSAERPEGSISTLTIQRTEQRDSAMYRCASSSDPRRATDSETQYFGPGTRLTVL.

The CDR3 loop reads CASSTDRENSPLHF. The CDR3 coding sequence is TGTGCCAGCAGCACAGACAGGGAAAATTCACCCCTCCACTTT. This sequence joins TRBV5-4 and TRBJ1-6; 7 bases are a match to TRBD1. Per germline, CDR1 SGHNT and CDR2 YYREEE (reference sequence). V lost 4 bases, J lost 7 bases, and 5 bases stayed unmatched. The CDR3 sequence is 14 residues long.

The gene calls are TRBV11-2 and TRBJ1-6; D unclear. CDR3 length: 14 residues. The germline V gene encodes CDR1 SGHAT and CDR2 FQNNGV. Deletions cut 4 bases from V and 7 bases from J, with 11 bases between. This chain's CDR3 is CASSSKRQNSPLHF. The CDR3, as DNA: TGTGCCAGCAGCTCCAAGAGGCAGAATTCACCCCTCCACTTT.

On this clone: The junction does not match germline at one end; this may be a read error. The sample holds other DNA sequences that translate to the same CDR3. The V and J genes are TRBV5-1 and TRBJ1-2; D is unresolved. Looked up from germline, CDR1 is SGHRS and CDR2 is YFSETQ. The CDR3 has 14 residues. CDR3 loop: CASSLDSANYGYTF. CDR3 nucleotides: TGCGCTAGCAGCTTGGATTCGGCTAACTATGGCTACACCTTC.

The chain employs TRBV6-2 or TRBV6-3 and TRBJ2-1, with 10 positions matching TRBD2. The V and J ends lost 0 bases and 4 bases, in that order; junction bases with no gene match: 6. The CDR3 contains 17 residues. Germline V lookup: CDR1 MNHEY, CDR2 SVGEGT. The CDR3 bases are TGTGCCAGCAGTTACTCGACTCTAGCGGGGGATTACAATGAGCAGTTCTTC. This gives the protein CASSYSTLAGDYNEQFF.

The gene calls are TRBV11-2 and TRBJ1-2; the D is unclear. Germline V gene data show CDR1 as SGHAT and CDR2 as FQNNGV. This CDR3 has 14 residues. Trimming shortened V by 1 base and J by 8 bases, and 14 bases separated the two germline ends. CDR3 in DNA: TGTGCCAGCAGCTTAGGCGCGGTATTGTGGGGCTACACCTTC. It encodes CASSLGAVLWGYTF.

The chain uses TRBV9 and TRBJ1-6; D remains unclear. The germline CDR1 and CDR2 sequences are SGDLS and YYNGEE. Trimming stripped 0 bases from V and 9 bases from J, with 7 bases between. The CDR3 is 13 amino acids. The CDR3 nucleotides read TGTGCCAGCAGCGTAGCGGCGGGTTCACCCCTCCACTTT. Protein: CASSVAAGSPLHF.

V and J are TRBV3-1 (or the pseudogene TRBV3-2) and TRBJ1-4, with 9 bases matching TRBD1. Germline V gene sequence: CDR1 LGHDT, CDR2 YNNKEL (reference sequence). This CDR3 is built from 16 residues. With V trimmed by 5 bases and J by 0 bases, 4 bases remained unmatched. The CDR3 is CASSFRQGATNEKLFF. Here the CDR3 DNA reads TGTGCCAGCAGCTTTCGACAGGGGGCAACTAATGAAAAACTGTTTTTT.

The chain carries TRBV4-3 and TRBJ2-1, with D possibly matching TRBD2 (6 bases). This CDR3 comprises 19 residues. Germline loops: CDR1 LGHNA, CDR2 YSLEER. V lost 0 bases and J lost 3, with 21 bases in between. The CDR3 spells CASSQDGFLDGSIYNEQFF. The CDR3 DNA follows: TGCGCCAGCAGCCAAGATGGGTTTCTAGACGGGAGCATCTACAATGAGCAGTTCTTC.

The genes are TRBV7-9 and TRBJ2-7; D perhaps matches TRBD1 (5 bases). The CDR3 spans 13 residues. The V gene's germline CDR1 is SEHNR and CDR2 FQNEAQ (reference sequence). The V end was cut by 2 bases, the J end by 5 bases, with 10 bases between. The CDR3 DNA reads as TGTGCCAGCAGCTTAACAGGAACCCACGAGCAGTACTTC. Translated, it gives CASSLTGTHEQYF. Full variable domain (rest looked up from reference TRBV7-9 and TRBJ2-7): DTGVSQNPRHKITKRGQNVTFRCDPISEHNRLYWYRQTLGQGPEFLTYFQNEAQLEKSRLLSDRFSAERPKGSFSTLEIQRTEQGDSAMYLCASSLTGTHEQYFGPGTRLTVT.

The V call is TRBV3-1 (or the pseudogene TRBV3-2), the J call TRBJ2-7; no reliable D call. The CDR3 has 12 amino acids. V lost 3 bases, J lost 3 bases, and 6 bases lay in between. Germline V CDR1 and CDR2: LGHDT, YNNKEL (reference sequence). CDR3 in DNA: TGTGCCAGCAGCCAGCTCTTCTACGAGCAGTACTTC. Protein: CASSQLFYEQYF.

CDR3 amino acids: CASRPAGNTEAFF. The CDR3 DNA sequence: TGTGCCAGCCGACCCGCGGGGAACACTGAAGCTTTCTTT. The V call is TRBV27, the J call TRBJ1-1; D gene uncertain. Germline CDR1 reads MNHEY; CDR2 reads SMNVEV (reference sequence). The V gene lost 8 bases and the J gene lost 1 base, with 11 bases spanning the gap. There are 13 residues in the CDR3.

CDR3 sequence reads: CASRDRGYEQYF. The CDR3 nucleotides read TGCGCCAGCAGGGACAGGGGTTACGAGCAGTACTTC. The V and J genes are TRBV10-1 and TRBJ2-7; 9 bases fit TRBD1. The CDR3 loop spans 12 amino acids. CDR1 is WNHNN and CDR2 is SYGVQD in the germline V gene (reference sequence). V lost 6 bases to trimming and J lost 4 bases; unmatched junction nucleotides: 1.

The CDR3 loop is CASSPLETGGYGYTF. CDR3 bases: TGTGCCAGCTCACCCCTAGAGACAGGGGGCTATGGCTACACCTTC. J is TRBJ1-2 and V is TRBV18, with 9 positions matching TRBD1. Germline CDR1 is KGHSH and CDR2 is LQKENI. V was pared by 3 bases and J by 4 bases, with 6 bases of the junction left unmatched. The CDR3 sequence is 15 residues long.

This chain links TRBV9 with TRBJ1-4; D is perhaps TRBD1 (5 bases). This CDR3 contains 14 residues. CDR1 is SGDLS and CDR2 is YYNGEE in the germline V gene. Trimming left V 4 bases short and J 4 bases short, with 11 bases between. The CDR3 loop reads CASSRLDSNEKLFF. The CDR3 nucleotides are TGTGCCAGCAGCCGCCTCGACAGTAATGAAAAACTGTTTTTT.